What follows are 15 T cell receptor beta chains derived from one specimen sequenced in a study of T cells in localized non-small cell lung cancer (TCRdb year 2020). The protocol used for the library was the immunoSEQ multiplex PCR assay. TCRdb carries this immuneACCESS record with in-frame sequences only. Its versions omit some clonotypes, under half of them owing to an unresolved V gene in the studies checked, with the rest unexplained. The sample has tens of thousands of clones on record, roughly 80% of them singletons. 17% of the sample is taken by the ten largest. Sample: peripheral blood, taken before any cancer treatment. The receptors were sampled from a male donor older than 55 with stage III squamous cell lung carcinoma.

The chain joins TRBV27 to TRBJ1-5, with D tentatively TRBD1 (5 bases). V dropped 3 bases and J dropped 1 base, with 19 bases sitting between them. The length of the CDR3 is 18 residues. CDR1 and CDR2 (germline): MNHEY, SMNVEV (reference sequence). For the CDR3, the DNA is TGTGCCAGCAGTTTCAACATGGCGGGGGTAGTGAGCAATCAGCCCCAGCATTTT. As protein: CASSFNMAGVVSNQPQHF.

The J gene is TRBJ1-1, the V gene TRBV5-6; a weak D match, TRBD1 (6 bases). CDR3 length: 14 amino acids. The V gene's germline CDR1 is SGHDT and CDR2 YYEEEE. The V and J ends lost 2 bases and 5 bases respectively, with 13 bases between them. This CDR3 is CASSFISGETEAFF. The CDR3 DNA reads as TGTGCCAGCAGCTTTATCTCAGGGGAAACTGAAGCTTTCTTT.

The chain uses TRBV6-1 and TRBJ2-7; D is unresolved. V lost 2 bases and J lost 3, with 8 bases in between. The CDR3 totals 13 residues. CDR1 is MNHNS, CDR2 SASEGT, per germline. Here the CDR3 DNA reads TGTGCCAGCAGTGAATCACAGATCTACGAGCAGTACTTC. Protein product: CASSESQIYEQYF.

This sequence joins TRBV5-6 and TRBJ1-2; maybe TRBD1 (5 bases). The germline V gene has CDR1 SGHDT and CDR2 YYEEEE. V lost 0 bases to trimming and J lost 7 bases, with 13 bases between them. The CDR3 runs 14 residues. The CDR3 DNA sequence: TGTGCCAGCAGCTTGGCAGGGTCATCGGGTGGCTACACCTTC. This sequence encodes CASSLAGSSGGYTF.

The V gene is TRBV5-1, the J gene TRBJ1-3; D not certain. Trimming shortened V by 5 bases and J by 0 bases, and 12 bases separated the two germline ends. Looked up from germline, CDR1 is SGHRS and CDR2 is YFSETQ. The CDR3 contains 15 residues. As DNA, the CDR3 is TGCGCCAGCAGGCAAGACGGAAACTCTGGAAACACCATATATTTT. Its protein is CASRQDGNSGNTIYF.

The rearrangement links TRBV5-5 to TRBJ1-1; 7 positions agree with TRBD1. The CDR3 is 16 residues long. Germline loops: CDR1 SGHKS, CDR2 YYEKEE (reference sequence). Trimming cost V 0 bases and J 0 bases; bases outside gene matches: 5. In nucleotides, the CDR3 is TGTGCCAGCAGCTTGGAACAGGGGAGGGTGAACACTGAAGCTTTCTTT. This codes for CASSLEQGRVNTEAFF.

The table lists this clone with a few counts. V and J are TRBV6-5 and TRBJ2-5, with TRBD1 matching over 11 bases. The V and J ends lost 7 bases and 5 bases, in that order; junction bases with no gene match: 6. The CDR3 loop spans 14 amino acids. The germline V gene has CDR1 MNHEY and CDR2 SVGAGI. The chain's CDR3 is CASTGTGGTETQYF. The CDR3 DNA reads as TGTGCCAGCACGGGGACAGGGGGTACGGAGACCCAGTACTTC.

The V gene is TRBV5-1, the J gene TRBJ2-1; the match to TRBD2 covers 10 bases. There are 16 residues in the CDR3. The V gene end was trimmed by 2 bases and the J gene end by 5 bases; junction bases not matched to a gene: 7. Germline CDR1 is SGHRS and CDR2 is YFSETQ. CDR3 sequence: CASSFRIAGGNNEQFF. CDR3 bases: TGCGCCAGCAGCTTTCGGATAGCGGGAGGTAACAATGAGCAGTTCTTC.

The rearrangement uses TRBV9 and TRBJ1-1; D remains unclear. V was trimmed by 0 bases and J by 5 bases, leaving 8 bases between them. Germline V gene sequence: CDR1 SGDLS, CDR2 YYNGEE. The CDR3 contains 13 residues. CDR3 amino acids: CASSVEKATEAFF. In nucleotides, the CDR3 is TGTGCCAGCAGCGTAGAGAAGGCAACTGAAGCTTTCTTT.

There are a few counts of this clone. The chain links TRBV2 to TRBJ1-2; weak D call: TRBD1 (5 bases). Germline V gene lookup returns CDR1 SNHLY and CDR2 FYNNEI. The CDR3 is made up of 13 amino acids. The ends were cut back, 5 bases at V and 6 bases at J, with 13 bases in the middle. CDR3 nucleotides: TGTGCCAGCAGTACCGACAGATATGATGGCTACACCTTC. Protein sequence: CASSTDRYDGYTF. Based on the CDR3 plus reference TRBV2 and TRBJ1-2, the full variable domain is EPEVTQTPSHQVTQMGQEVILRCVPISNHLYFYWYRQILGQKVEFLVSFYNNEISEKSEIFDDQFSVERPDGSNFTLKIRSTKLEDSAMYFCASSTDRYDGYTFGSGTRLTVV.

The CDR3, as DNA: TGTGCCAGCAGTTTGTCTGGGAACACTGAAGCTTTCTTT. Protein: CASSLSGNTEAFF. The chain carries TRBV28 and TRBJ1-1; no clear D gene. Germline V gene lookup returns CDR1 MDHEN and CDR2 SYDVKM. The CDR3 is made up of 13 amino acids. V was shortened by 3 bases and J by 1 base, with 6 bases between the two germline ends.

The chain joins TRBV5-1 to TRBJ2-3; 9 positions agree with TRBD1. This CDR3 has 15 residues. CDR1 and CDR2 from the germline V gene are SGHRS and YFSETQ. Trimming took 0 bases from V and 6 from J; bases not matched to a gene: 5. The CDR3 DNA sequence: TGCGCCAGCAGCTTGGACAGGGGGCGGGGCGATACGCAGTATTTT. This sequence encodes CASSLDRGRGDTQYF.

This chain links TRBV6-1 with TRBJ2-1; D not resolved. The germline V gene encodes CDR1 MNHNS and CDR2 SASEGT. The CDR3 runs 16 residues. V lost 1 base, J lost 0 bases, and 10 bases lay in between. CDR3 region: CASSEVILSSYNEQFF. The CDR3 nucleotides read TGTGCCAGCAGTGAAGTGATCCTTAGCTCCTACAATGAGCAGTTCTTC.

This clone was seen only once. The chain is built from TRBV15 and TRBJ1-1, with D possibly TRBD1 on 5 matching bases. CDR1 and CDR2 from the germline V gene are LNHNV and YYDKDF (reference sequence). CDR3 length equals 15 residues. Trimming removed 3 bases from V and 1 base from J, with 12 bases in between. The CDR3 reads CATSRGKTGNTEAFF. The DNA of the CDR3 is TGTGCCACCAGCAGGGGAAAAACAGGGAACACTGAAGCTTTCTTT.

This chain links TRBV5-5 with TRBJ2-7; unclear D gene. The CDR3 covers 14 residues. Trimming took off 3 bases at V and 10 bases at J, with 20 bases between the two ends. Germline V gives CDR1 SGHKS, CDR2 YYEKEE (reference sequence). DNA for the CDR3: TGTGCCAGCAGCTCAGGATCCTCTCCTACGAAACAGTACTTC. Translation gives CASSSGSSPTKQYF.